This T cell receptor beta chain was found in a study of blood T cell repertoires in COVID-19. Whole-study context: Some COVID-19 samples were acute and others convalescent; all came from the United States, Italy and Spain. PBMCs, B-cell-depleted T cells, or T cells provided the cDNA or gDNA that made up the material.

Per the study methods: The authors estimated nucleated cell counts from reference gene primer amplification. Sequenced by immunoSEQ multiplex PCR; TCRdb stores in-frame clones only, minus some. V, J and clone size are those of that table, while D and trimming were read from the DNA. The sample yields around 110,000 clones, 70% to 85% seen once. As to this clone: The sample contains more than one DNA sequence encoding this CDR3.

CDR1 WSHSY and CDR2 SAAADI come from the germline V gene. This CDR3 is built from 15 residues. The trim removed 6 bases at V and 1 base at J, leaving 3 bases unmatched. The TCR originated in a man aged 65 to 79 with active or convalescent COVID-19. Source material: peripheral blood. The V and J genes are TRBV10-2 and TRBJ2-5, with 12 bases identical to TRBD2. CDR3 residues: CASRRLAGVQETQYF. For the CDR3, the DNA is TGCGCCAGCAGGCGACTAGCGGGAGTCCAAGAGACCCAGTACTTC.